The clone carrying this T cell receptor beta chain was detected many times. The target antigen is unknown. The source of the sample is a study of CD8 T cells in ankylosing spondylitis. Findings of the study overall: CD8+ cells made up the disease-linked clones, which were relatively rare in peripheral blood. A number of the motif variants had already been described in reactive arthritis synovial fluid and blood. The study looked at matched synovial fluid samples from ankylosing spondylitis patients. Disease-linked clones were reported to be significantly enriched there.

The CDR3 consists of 16 residues. V lost 3 bases and J lost 5; bases outside the gene matches: 9. Researchers built TCR beta libraries using quantitative 5'-RACE with molecular barcodes. TCRdb called the 5' RACE reads again in MiXCR, with one record for every CDR3 protein. The table has 200,000 to 250,000 distinct CDR3 sequences, roughly a tenth seen once. The TCR sequence derives from a male donor with ankylosing spondylitis or in good health (not recorded which). The sample was blood, either unsorted or a sorted T cell fraction (not recorded which). This chain joins TRBV12-3 or TRBV12-4 and TRBJ2-5; 10 nucleotides align to TRBD2. This CDR3 is CASSFIAGGRGETQYF. The DNA of the CDR3 is TGTGCCAGCAGTTTTATAGCGGGGGGCCGGGGGGAGACCCAGTACTTC.